Listed below are T cell receptor beta chains from one sample, sequenced in a study of cytomegalovirus exposure and HLA in healthy donors. The table came from immunoSEQ multiplex PCR; TCRdb's copy has only in-frame clones and leaves some out. Among more than 85,000 clones listed, under 85% were seen once. Sequences were obtained from PBMCs. These TCRs come from a woman aged 45 to 65 in good health and CMV-seropositive. Both conserved end residues are part of each CDR3. The order of the fields is CDR3 DNA, CDR3 protein, clone size, J gene, D gene, CDR3 length, V gene. D genes are given only for firm matches. Size is omitted from some rows. Given values are once, few, many or a class for expanded clones.

DNA: TGTGCCAGCAGCTTTCTAGCGGGGGGGCTCTACGAGCAGTACTTC
CDR3: CASSFLAGGLYEQYF
size: .
J: TRBJ2-7
D: TRBD2
length: 15
V: TRBV7-2

DNA: TGTGCCAGCAGCTTGTGGGCTTGGGGAGGACAGGGTTACAATGAGCAGTTCTTC
CDR3: CASSLWAWGGQGYNEQFF
size: .
J: TRBJ2-1
D: TRBD1
length: 18
V: TRBV5-6

DNA: TGTGCCAGCAGCTCGATAAGAGCGGCTAATGAAAAACTGTTTTTT
CDR3: CASSSIRAANEKLFF
size: .
J: TRBJ1-4
D: .
length: 15
V: TRBV7-8

DNA: TGTGCCAGCAGCTTCAAGGGGGGGCGGAACACTGAAGCTTTCTTT
CDR3: CASSFKGGRNTEAFF
size: few
J: TRBJ1-1
D: .
length: 15
V: TRBV5-4

DNA: TGTGCCAGCAGCTTAGTGGTGACAGCATACGAGCAGTACTTC
CDR3: CASSLVVTAYEQYF
size: few
J: TRBJ2-7
D: .
length: 14
V: TRBV7-2

DNA: TGTGCCAGCACGCGTACTAGGGCCGGGGAGCTGTTTTTT
CDR3: CASTRTRAGELFF
size: .
J: TRBJ2-2
D: .
length: 13
V: TRBV5-8

DNA: TGTGCCAGCAGCGTCCTCAGACAGCGAAACCAAGAGACCCAGTACTTC
CDR3: CASSVLRQRNQETQYF
size: .
J: TRBJ2-5
D: .
length: 16
V: TRBV7-3

DNA: TGTGCCAGCAGCTTGGGGCGGAGTTCTAGCAATCAGCCCCAGCATTTT
CDR3: CASSLGRSSSNQPQHF
size: few
J: TRBJ1-5
D: .
length: 16
V: TRBV5-4

DNA: TGTGCCAGCAGCCAGCAGGACTCCTACGAGCAGTACTTC
CDR3: CASSQQDSYEQYF
size: .
J: TRBJ2-7
D: .
length: 13
V: TRBV2

DNA: TGTGCCAGCAGCTTAGACCCAGCGGGGGGGCCGGGGGAGACCCAGTACTTC
CDR3: CASSLDPAGGPGETQYF
size: .
J: TRBJ2-5
D: TRBD2
length: 17
V: TRBV7-8

DNA: TGTGCCAGCAGCTCGGGACTAGCGAGAAGCACAGATACGCAGTATTTT
CDR3: CASSSGLARSTDTQYF
size: once
J: TRBJ2-3
D: TRBD2
length: 16
V: TRBV11-1

DNA: TGTGCCAGCAGAGGACTCAGCGGGGGAAGTTACAATGAGCAGTTCTTC
CDR3: CASRGLSGGSYNEQFF
size: .
J: TRBJ2-1
D: TRBD2
length: 16
V: TRBV27

DNA: TGTGCCACCAGCAGCCCAAGTCTAGCGGACAAGACCCAGTACTTC
CDR3: CATSSPSLADKTQYF
size: .
J: TRBJ2-5
D: TRBD2
length: 15
V: TRBV15

DNA: TGTGCCAGCAGCCTTCCGGGAGAGCCAAAGACCCAGTACTTC
CDR3: CASSLPGEPKTQYF
size: .
J: TRBJ2-5
D: .
length: 14
V: TRBV14

DNA: TGCGCCAGCAGCACAGTTGGAAACTACGAGCAGTACTTC
CDR3: CASSTVGNYEQYF
size: once
J: TRBJ2-7
D: .
length: 13
V: TRBV5-1

DNA: TGCGCCAGCAGCGGTAGCGGGGGCGCCCACACAGATACGCAGTATTTT
CDR3: CASSGSGGAHTDTQYF
size: .
J: TRBJ2-3
D: TRBD2
length: 16
V: TRBV5-1

DNA: TGTGCCAGCAGGACCTTACGAGGGCCGAATGAGCAGTTCTTC
CDR3: CASRTLRGPNEQFF
size: .
J: TRBJ2-1
D: .
length: 14
V: TRBV11-2

DNA: TGTGCCAGCAGTTCCACAGGGGTCTCCTACAATGAGCAGTTCTTC
CDR3: CASSSTGVSYNEQFF
size: .
J: TRBJ2-1
D: TRBD1
length: 15
V: TRBV6-5

DNA: TGTGCCAGCAGCTTGGCCACCGAGGGGGCTAATGAAAAACTGTTTTTT
CDR3: CASSLATEGANEKLFF
size: .
J: TRBJ1-4
D: .
length: 16
V: TRBV5-6

DNA: TGTGCCACTCTAAACAGGGGACAAACTGAAGCTTTCTTT
CDR3: CATLNRGQTEAFF
size: .
J: TRBJ1-1
D: TRBD1
length: 13
V: TRBV7-6

DNA: TGTGCCAGCAGCGTAGATTGGGGCCCCCCAGATACGCAGTATTTT
CDR3: CASSVDWGPPDTQYF
size: .
J: TRBJ2-3
D: .
length: 15
V: TRBV9

DNA: TGTGCCAGTAGTATCGGACAGGGACATCAGCCCCAGCATTTT
CDR3: CASSIGQGHQPQHF
size: once
J: TRBJ1-5
D: TRBD1
length: 14
V: TRBV19

DNA: TGTGCCAGCTCGGAGGCAGATACGCGGTATTTT
CDR3: CASSEADTRYF
size: .
J: TRBJ2-3
D: .
length: 11
V: TRBV6-5

DNA: TGCGCCAGCAGCTACGGGACAGGTCTAGCCAAAAACATTCAGTACTTC
CDR3: CASSYGTGLAKNIQYF
size: once
J: TRBJ2-4
D: TRBD1
length: 16
V: TRBV5-1

DNA: TGCGCCAGCAGCCAATACAGGCCAGATACGCAGTATTTT
CDR3: CASSQYRPDTQYF
size: few
J: TRBJ2-3
D: .
length: 13
V: TRBV4-3

DNA: TGTGCCAGCAGCCCACAGCCAAGCCTAGCGGGAGGCTCCTACGAGCAGTACTTC
CDR3: CASSPQPSLAGGSYEQYF
size: .
J: TRBJ2-7
D: TRBD2
length: 18
V: TRBV7-8

DNA: TGTGCCAGCTCACCACAGCTGAGCAATCAGCCCCAGCATTTT
CDR3: CASSPQLSNQPQHF
size: .
J: TRBJ1-5
D: .
length: 14
V: TRBV18

DNA: TGTGCCACCAGCAGAGGTGGGGGGGGTGGCCTAGCGGGGGGGAGGAATGAGCAGTTCTTC
CDR3: CATSRGGGGGLAGGRNEQFF
size: .
J: TRBJ2-1
D: TRBD2
length: 20
V: TRBV15

DNA: TGTGCCAGCAGCTTCGAGGGGGGGCCCGCCGGGGAGCTGTTTTTT
CDR3: CASSFEGGPAGELFF
size: .
J: TRBJ2-2
D: .
length: 15
V: TRBV7-2

DNA: TGTGCCTCCGAAGAGGGGGACAGGGGAAGACCTGGGGCCAACGTCCTGACTTTC
CDR3: CASEEGDRGRPGANVLTF
size: .
J: TRBJ2-6
D: TRBD1
length: 18
V: TRBV5-4

DNA: TGTGCCAGCAGCGCCGGGACAGGATGGGCAGATACGCAGTATTTT
CDR3: CASSAGTGWADTQYF
size: .
J: TRBJ2-3
D: TRBD1
length: 15
V: TRBV9

DNA: TGCGCCAGCAGCCAAGATAGGACAGACTACGAGCAGTACTTC
CDR3: CASSQDRTDYEQYF
size: .
J: TRBJ2-7
D: .
length: 14
V: TRBV4-3

DNA: TGTGCCAGCAGCCAAGAAGGGGGTGAAAAACTGTTTTTT
CDR3: CASSQEGGEKLFF
size: .
J: TRBJ1-4
D: .
length: 13
V: TRBV6-1

DNA: TGTGCCAGCAGTGACTCTACTAGCGGGAGGGCCGTAGAATCCTACAATGAGCAGTTCTTC
CDR3: CASSDSTSGRAVESYNEQFF
size: .
J: TRBJ2-1
D: TRBD2
length: 20
V: TRBV6-4

DNA: TGTGCCAGCAGTAACGGGGTTTATGAGCAGTACTTC
CDR3: CASSNGVYEQYF
size: .
J: TRBJ2-5
D: .
length: 12
V: TRBV6-6

DNA: TGTGCCAGCAGTCGGACACTTTTGTATGAGCAGTTCTTC
CDR3: CASSRTLLYEQFF
size: .
J: TRBJ2-1
D: .
length: 13
V: TRBV6-8

DNA: TGTGCCAGCAGCTTGGGCGGGAAGACTGAAGCTTTCTTT
CDR3: CASSLGGKTEAFF
size: once
J: TRBJ1-1
D: .
length: 13
V: TRBV11-2

DNA: TGTGCCAGTAGTGTTCCGGGACAATACCCCAATGAGCAGTTCTTC
CDR3: CASSVPGQYPNEQFF
size: few
J: TRBJ2-1
D: .
length: 15
V: TRBV19

DNA: TGCGCCAGCAGCTTGGACCTCAGGGGTTCACCCCTCCACTTT
CDR3: CASSLDLRGSPLHF
size: .
J: TRBJ1-6
D: .
length: 14
V: TRBV5-1

DNA: TGTGCCAGGTTACGGGTGAACTACGAGCAGTACTTC
CDR3: CARLRVNYEQYF
size: .
J: TRBJ2-7
D: .
length: 12
V: TRBV27

DNA: TGTGCCAGCTCACGTGGACTAGCGGGAGGAACGCAGTATTTT
CDR3: CASSRGLAGGTQYF
size: .
J: TRBJ2-3
D: TRBD2
length: 14
V: TRBV18

DNA: TGTGCCAGCAGTGTCGTAATTCCTAATGAAAAACTGTTTTTT
CDR3: CASSVVIPNEKLFF
size: .
J: TRBJ1-4
D: .
length: 14
V: TRBV6-1

DNA: TGTGCCAGCAGCATCGACGGGGATAGCAATCAGCCCCAGCATTTT
CDR3: CASSIDGDSNQPQHF
size: .
J: TRBJ1-5
D: .
length: 15
V: TRBV5-5

DNA: TGCAGTGCTTCGAACAGGGCCGAGCAGTACTTC
CDR3: CSASNRAEQYF
size: .
J: TRBJ2-7
D: .
length: 11
V: TRBV20-1

DNA: TGTGCCAGCAGCTTGGACGGACAACCCCTTCGGGCTTTCTTT
CDR3: CASSLDGQPLRAFF
size: .
J: TRBJ1-1
D: .
length: 14
V: TRBV5-4

DNA: TGTGCCAGCAGCTCAGGGTCGAACACTGAAGCTTTCTTT
CDR3: CASSSGSNTEAFF
size: .
J: TRBJ1-1
D: .
length: 13
V: TRBV5-6

DNA: TGTGCCAGCAGCCAGGCGCTACAGGGGGCGGAATGGTATGGCTACACCTTC
CDR3: CASSQALQGAEWYGYTF
size: .
J: TRBJ1-2
D: TRBD1
length: 17
V: TRBV4-2